One TCR beta chain is described in this entry. Its antigen remains unidentified. Base qualities are missing; no much larger clone stands one base away. The CDR3 contains 15 residues, cysteine and phenylalanine counted. Just CDR3 DNA is preserved here, 45 bases in frame from base 1. The V and J ends are trimmed by 1 base and 4 bases, leaving 8 bases between them. Looking up the germline V gene yields CDR1 SGHTA and CDR2 FQGTGA. The library was produced with the immunoSEQ multiplex PCR assay. DNA from the cultured and isolated CD4+ T cells underwent TCR beta CDR3 sequencing. The published analysis was carried out like this. The analysis removed non-productive TCR sequences, trimmed reads to the CDR3 region, and retained only CDR3s that were 7 or more amino acids long. Antigen-specific clonotypes were identified with the MANAFEST web app by comparing expansion in peptide wells against reference cultures. Positive clones required FDR<0.05 expansion versus reference and all other wells, odds ratio above 5, and frequency above 0.1% in two replicate wells. Clonotypes significantly expanded in SARS-CoV-2 spike wells and in at least one common cold coronavirus spike condition were defined as cross-reactive. Levenshtein distance calculated with the stringdist R package was used to assess CDR3 similarity, and unrooted trees were constructed with ape in R 3.6.1. As stored in TCRdb, this immuneACCESS dataset retains in-frame rearrangements with V and J assigned. A fraction of the clones does not appear; measured against another copy, unresolved V genes explain less than half of the discrepancy, and the remainder lacks a known reason. Clonal size and the V and J genes are those of that table, whereas D and trimming came from the DNA. For this sample there are tens of thousands of clones; about four fifths appear just once. The ten most abundant clones make up around 6% of the sample.

The sample originates from a study of vaccination effects on CD4 cells after COVID-19 (dated by TCRdb to 2022 to 2024). Context from the whole study: Two doses of either the BNT162b2 or the mRNA-1273 mRNA SARS-CoV-2 vaccine were administered to participants. The full study included 10 COVID-19 convalescent patients and a few SARS-CoV-2-naive healthy vaccine recipients. Cultures from other donors in the study were sequenced using the Oncomine TCR Beta short-read assay on an Illumina iSeq 100. SARS-CoV-2 spike-specific CD4+ TCR repertoires from before and after mRNA vaccination were compared in COVID-19 convalescent patients and in infection-naive vaccine recipients.

Overall study results and their limits: At late post-vaccination timepoints, both infection-induced and vaccine-induced clones showed marked clonal contraction, consistent with waning T cell responses. In healthy vaccine recipients, vaccine-induced clones were almost all SARS-CoV-2 mono-reactive, with only 1 of 255 being cross-reactive with common cold coronaviruses. Limitations of the study were the small number of convalescent patients and the absence of early post-infection timepoints.

In the ViraFEST assay, PBMC were stimulated with viral peptide pools, and antigen-specific CD4+ T cell clonotypes were then identified by expansion using TCR sequencing. After less than 13 days of culture, CD4+ T cells were isolated with the EasySep CD4+ T cell isolation kit. Healthy vaccine recipients had no prior SARS-CoV-2 infection, confirmed by negative nucleocapsid antibodies before and after vaccination. A few million PBMC per well were cultured with 10 ug/ml peptides in IMDM containing around 4.6% human AB serum, approximately 10 IU/ml IL-2 and gentamicin. On days 3 and 7, half of the culture medium was replaced with fresh IL-2-containing medium. Unless noted otherwise, every peptide stimulation condition was grown in triplicate wells. Using Ficoll-Paque Plus gradient centrifugation, PBMC were separated from whole blood and then either used fresh or cryopreserved at -140C. The overlapping peptide pools covered the spike proteins of SARS-CoV-2 and of the common cold coronaviruses HCoV-NL63, HCoV-OC43 and HCoV-229E. The QIAamp micro DNA kit was used to extract genomic DNA from the cultured CD4+ T cells.

This clonotype was sampled from a human donor who received a COVID-19 vaccine. The sample was CD4+ T cells from PBMCs cultured with HCoV-OC43 spike peptides, taken before COVID-19 vaccination. This specimen's cell subset or site label, per the study, means: HCoV-OC43 spike overlapping peptide pool stimulation. The sequence is built from TRBV7-3 and TRBJ1-6; the D region possibly corresponds to TRBD1 (6 bases align). The CDR3 amino acid sequence is: CASSLMDSYNSPLHF. The DNA sequence reads TGTGCCAGCAGCTTAATGGACAGTTATAATTCACCCCTCCACTTT.